This entry lists 30 T cell receptor beta chains sequenced from one sample in a study of shared clonotypes between healthy human individuals. Measured with immunoSEQ multiplex PCR; TCRdb has only the in-frame clones, and not every one. The sample includes around 430,000 clones, about 76% of them seen just once. Sequencing used PBMCs. The source of these receptors is a woman in her forties in good health. Some clones in this sample may be carry-over from other donors' samples.

The chain has TRBV5-4 and TRBJ2-7; possible D gene TRBD2, 6 bases. V was clipped by 2 bases and J by 2 bases, with 11 bases between them. The CDR3 length is 14 residues. CDR1 and CDR2 (germline): SGHNT, YYREEE (reference sequence). CDR3 protein: CASSFAGGAYEQYF. The CDR3 DNA sequence: TGTGCCAGCAGCTTCGCCGGGGGAGCCTACGAGCAGTACTTC.

As regards this clone: This likely comes from a read error, as the CDR3 has no conserved phenylalanine or tryptophan at its end. The chain employs TRBV5-1 and TRBJ1-2, with D unresolved. Trimming left V 1 base short and J 3 bases short, with 4 bases between. CDR1 is SGHRS and CDR2 is YFSETQ in the germline V gene. This CDR3 comprises 12 residues. The chain's CDR3 is CASSLNDYGYTL. The CDR3 bases are TGCGCCAGCAGCTTGAATGACTATGGCTACACCCTC.

The rearrangement uses TRBV7-2 and TRBJ2-3; the D is unclear. Per germline, CDR1 SGHTA and CDR2 FQGNSA. The CDR3 covers 15 residues. Trimming removed 3 bases at V and 1 base at J, with 11 bases between. CDR3 sequence: CASSLSAWGTDTQYF. The CDR3 coding sequence is TGTGCCAGCAGCTTGTCGGCCTGGGGCACAGATACGCAGTATTTT.

The V gene is TRBV27, the J gene TRBJ2-6, with D tentatively TRBD2 (7 bases). V lost 0 bases to trimming and J lost 4 bases, with 13 bases between them. CDR3 size: 17 residues. CDR1 and CDR2 (germline): MNHEY, SMNVEV (reference sequence). The CDR3 loop is CASSLSAGASGANVLTF. CDR3 nucleotide sequence: TGTGCCAGCAGTTTATCGGCGGGGGCGTCCGGGGCCAACGTCCTGACTTTC.

The chain joins TRBV28 to TRBJ1-2, with 8 nucleotides matching TRBD1. The J segment lost 0 bases and the V segment lost 7 bases, leaving 4 bases of the junction unmatched. The CDR3 covers 14 residues. Germline V gene data show CDR1 as MDHEN and CDR2 as SYDVKM. CDR3 amino acids: CASTLGQANYGYTF. For the CDR3, the DNA is TGTGCCAGCACCCTGGGACAGGCTAACTATGGCTACACCTTC.

The V gene is TRBV5-6, the J gene TRBJ2-1; no firm D call. The CDR3 has 14 residues. Trimming stripped 1 base from V and 0 bases from J, with 5 bases between. From germline, CDR1 is SGHDT and CDR2 YYEEEE. CDR3 in DNA: TGTGCCAGCAGCTTGAGAAGCTCCTACAATGAGCAGTTCTTC. Its protein product is CASSLRSSYNEQFF.

The CDR3 loop reads CASSWGARETQYF. The CDR3 bases are TGTGCCAGCAGTTGGGGGGCGAGGGAGACCCAGTACTTC. V usage is TRBV2 and J usage is TRBJ2-5; D is possibly TRBD1 or TRBD2 (6 bases each). Trimming stripped 5 bases from V and 5 bases from J, with 12 bases between. Germline V gives CDR1 SNHLY, CDR2 FYNNEI. CDR3 length equals 13 residues.

This chain joins TRBV2 and TRBJ2-5; D gene ambiguous. The CDR3 sequence is 13 residues long. Germline CDR1 reads SNHLY; CDR2 reads FYNNEI. With 6 bases removed from V and 1 base from J, the gap between germline ends came to 9 bases. CDR3 bases: TGTGCCAGCAGCCCGGTGACCCAAGAGACCCAGTACTTC. As protein: CASSPVTQETQYF.

The gene calls are TRBV9 and TRBJ1-3; no definite D call. This CDR3 region has 16 residues. Germline V CDR1 and CDR2: SGDLS, YYNGEE. V dropped 0 bases and J dropped 4 bases, with 14 bases sitting between them. The CDR3 loop reads CASSVVEDSGGNTIYF. For the CDR3, the DNA is TGTGCCAGCAGCGTAGTCGAGGATTCGGGAGGAAACACCATATATTTT. The complete variable domain, with remaining parts taken from reference TRBV9 and TRBJ1-3, reads DSGVTQTPKHLITATGQRVTLRCSPRSGDLSVYWYQQSLDQGLQFLIQYYNGEERAKGNILERFSAQQFPDLHSELNLSSLELGDSALYFCASSVVEDSGGNTIYFGEGSWLTVV.

The CDR3 DNA is TGTGCCAGCAGCACCAGGACAGGGGGCCTTTACGAGCAGTACTTC. This codes for CASSTRTGGLYEQYF. The rearrangement joins TRBV5-4 to TRBJ2-7, with TRBD1 identical over 11 bases. V lost 4 bases and J lost 4; bases outside the gene matches: 7. The CDR3 totals 15 residues. CDR1 is SGHNT and CDR2 is YYREEE in the germline V gene (reference sequence).

This chain links TRBV7-9 with TRBJ2-1; D is possibly TRBD1 or TRBD2 (5 bases each). The V and J ends lost 7 bases and 0 bases respectively, with 16 bases between them. The CDR3 is made up of 16 amino acids. Germline CDR1 reads SEHNR; CDR2 reads FQNEAQ (reference sequence). The CDR3 sequence: CASTLFLGDSYNEQFF. Written as DNA, the CDR3 is TGTGCCAGCACCCTGTTTCTGGGGGACTCCTACAATGAGCAGTTCTTC.

The CDR3 region has the DNA TGTGCCAGCAGCCAACCTGGGTCTAATGAAAAACTGTTTTTT. Its translation is CASSQPGSNEKLFF. The rearrangement uses TRBV4-2 and TRBJ1-4; D unresolved. The CDR3 covers 14 residues. Looked up from germline, CDR1 is LGHNA and CDR2 is YNFKEQ. Trimming shortened V by 2 bases and J by 3 bases, and 7 bases separated the two germline ends.

V is TRBV11-2 and J is TRBJ1-1, with D possibly being TRBD1 (6 bases). Germline V gene data show CDR1 as SGHAT and CDR2 as FQNNGV. Trimming took 5 bases from V and 5 from J, leaving 12 bases between them. This CDR3 is 13 amino acids long. This CDR3 is CASSQYQGTEAFF. The CDR3 coding sequence is TGTGCCAGCAGCCAATATCAGGGGACTGAAGCTTTCTTT.

This clone has just one count. The chain couples TRBV5-1 to TRBJ2-5; D is possibly TRBD1 (6 bases). This CDR3 contains 15 residues. Germline loops: CDR1 SGHRS, CDR2 YFSETQ. Trimming shortened V by 4 bases and J by 4 bases, and 17 bases separated the two germline ends. The CDR3 spells CASSPQGHSGETQYF. CDR3 DNA sequence: TGCGCCAGCAGCCCCCAGGGGCACAGCGGAGAGACCCAGTACTTC.

The chain carries TRBV18 and TRBJ2-3, with D uncertain. Trimming took 9 bases from V and 0 from J, leaving 4 bases between them. CDR1 KGHSH and CDR2 LQKENI come from the germline V gene. The CDR3 is made up of 11 amino acids. The CDR3 DNA follows: TGTGCCAGTCTGAGCACAGATACGCAGTATTTT. Encoded protein: CASLSTDTQYF.

The genes are TRBV10-3 and TRBJ1-5; D unclear. Per germline, CDR1 ENHRY and CDR2 SYGVKD. The CDR3 consists of 14 residues. V lost 3 bases and J 3 bases, leaving 9 bases between the germline ends. CDR3: CAISDLRSNQPQHF. As DNA, the CDR3 is TGTGCCATCAGTGATTTAAGGTCCAATCAGCCCCAGCATTTT.

Comment on this clone: The sample carries other DNA sequences with the same CDR3. The CDR3 DNA reads TGCGCCAGCAGCTTGGGAGGGCCTGGAAACACCATATATTTT. Protein: CASSLGGPGNTIYF. The chain combines TRBV5-1 with TRBJ1-3; no clear D gene. Germline V gene sequence: CDR1 SGHRS, CDR2 YFSETQ. V lost 0 bases to trimming and J lost 2 bases, with 6 bases between them. CDR3 size: 14 residues.

The rearrangement uses TRBV30 and TRBJ1-1, with D tentatively TRBD1 (5 bases). The V end lost 4 bases, the J end lost 1 base, and 13 bases lay between the germline ends. Germline values: CDR1 GTSNPN, CDR2 SVGIG (reference sequence). This CDR3 region has 14 residues. The CDR3 DNA sequence: TGTGCCTGGAAGCGCAGGGTGGAGAACACTGAAGCTTTCTTT. It translates to CAWKRRVENTEAFF.

In DNA, the CDR3 is TGTGCCAGCAGTGACTCTCGACGGTCTAACTATGGCTACACCTTC. Its protein is CASSDSRRSNYGYTF. J is TRBJ1-2 and V is TRBV6-4; D not certain. Germline V lookup: CDR1 MRHNA, CDR2 SNTAGT. V lost 0 bases and J lost 0, with 8 bases in between. The CDR3 extends over 15 amino acids.

This clone came up once. The chain uses TRBV28 and TRBJ1-6, with D uncertain. The germline V gene has CDR1 MDHEN and CDR2 SYDVKM. CDR3 length: 12 residues. The DNA of the CDR3 is TGTGCTTACGGGAATCCGAATTCACCCCTCCACTTT. This translates into CAYGNPNSPLHF.

Remarks on this clone: A junction end diverges from the germline sequence, so it may reflect a read error. This chain uses TRBV7-9 with TRBJ1-2; 7 positions agree with TRBD1. Germline-derived CDR1 and CDR2 are SEHNR and FQNEAQ (reference sequence). The CDR3 contains 11 residues. CDR3 bases: TGTGCCAGCAGCTCCGGGACAGAAACTTTCTTC. Translated, it gives CASSSGTETFF.

The table lists this clone with a count of one. This chain connects TRBV10-3 to TRBJ2-3; maybe TRBD2 (6 bases). This CDR3 spans 13 amino acids. Trimming took 6 bases from V and 2 from J, leaving 9 bases between them. Germline CDR1 ENHRY, CDR2 SYGVKD. The CDR3 reads CAIRVADTDTQYF. The CDR3 bases are TGTGCCATCAGAGTAGCGGACACAGATACGCAGTATTTT.

In regard to this clone: A far larger clone is off by one base, so a read error is likely. V usage is TRBV19 and J usage is TRBJ2-1, with D uncertain. V lost 7 bases to trimming and J lost 4 bases, with 11 bases between them. The CDR3 consists of 13 residues. Looked up from germline, CDR1 is LNHDA and CDR2 is SQIVND (reference sequence). CDR3 region: CASTEIAYNEQFF. The CDR3 nucleotides are TGTGCCAGTACCGAGATAGCTTACAATGAGCAGTTCTTC.

Ten or more counts support this clone. The chain is built from TRBV6-6 and TRBJ1-1; D is unclear. The V gene lost 2 bases and the J gene lost 4 bases, with 11 bases spanning the gap. Per the germline V gene, CDR1 is MNHNY and CDR2 is SVGAGI (reference sequence). This CDR3 contains 14 residues. For the CDR3, the DNA is TGTGCCAGCAGTTACGTTCCGGGGTTCACTGAAGCTTTCTTT. Residues: CASSYVPGFTEAFF.

V and J are TRBV15 and TRBJ2-3, with 7 bases aligning to TRBD2. In germline, CDR1 is LNHNV, CDR2 YYDKDF (reference sequence). The trim removed 0 bases at V and 5 bases at J, leaving 5 bases unmatched. The CDR3 runs 15 residues. CDR3 coding DNA: TGTGCCACCAGCAGAGAAGGGAGGGACGGAGATACGCAGTATTTT. This sequence encodes CATSREGRDGDTQYF.

This clone was detected only once. The chain employs TRBV6-6 and TRBJ2-7; 9 bases line up with TRBD1. This CDR3 comprises 14 residues. With 2 bases clipped from V and 8 bases from J, the junction kept 7 bases outside the gene matches. CDR1 is MNHNY, CDR2 SVGAGI, per germline (reference sequence). The CDR3 DNA reads TGTGCCAGCAGTTACCCGGGACAGGGCCCCCAGCAGTACTTC. Its translation: CASSYPGQGPQQYF.

J is TRBJ2-3 and V is TRBV5-1; 14 bases align to TRBD2. J was trimmed by 6 bases and V by 4 bases; bases with no gene match: 7. Per the germline V gene, CDR1 is SGHRS and CDR2 is YFSETQ. This CDR3 is built from 16 residues. CDR3 bases: TGCGCCAGCAGCCGTCGGACTAGCGGGAGGTCCGATACGCAGTATTTT. It codes for CASSRRTSGRSDTQYF. Looking up the rest from reference TRBV5-1 and TRBJ2-3 gives the full variable domain: KAGVTQTPRYLIKTRGQQVTLSCSPISGHRSVSWYQQTPGQGLQFLFEYFSETQRNKGNFPGRFSGRQFSNSRSEMNVSTLELGDSALYLCASSRRTSGRSDTQYFGPGTRLTVL.

The chain has TRBV30 and TRBJ2-7, with 7 bases matching TRBD1. Trimming cost V 3 bases and J 3 bases; bases outside gene matches: 14. Per the germline V gene, CDR1 is GTSNPN and CDR2 is SVGIG (reference sequence). The CDR3 is made up of 16 amino acids. The DNA of the CDR3 is TGTGCCTGGAGCCCCTCTCGGACAGGCTTAATCTACGAGCAGTACTTC. Translating gives CAWSPSRTGLIYEQYF. Full variable domain (missing parts from reference TRBV30 and TRBJ2-7): SQTIHQWPATLVQPVGSPLSLECTVEGTSNPNLYWYRQAAGRGLQLLFYSVGIGQISSEVPQNLSASRPQDRQFILSSKKLLLSDSGFYLCAWSPSRTGLIYEQYFGPGTRLTVT.

This clone appeared a single time. The rearrangement links TRBV15 to TRBJ2-7, with a tentative D call TRBD1 (5 bases). CDR1 LNHNV and CDR2 YYDKDF come from the germline V gene (reference sequence). V dropped 3 bases and J dropped 3 bases, with 9 bases sitting between them. The CDR3 contains 13 residues. The CDR3 here is CATSSSGIYEQYF. CDR3 sequence (DNA): TGTGCCACCAGCAGCTCAGGGATCTACGAGCAGTACTTC.

The rearrangement uses TRBV28 and TRBJ2-7; tentative D call: TRBD2 (6 bases). CDR3 length equals 13 residues. The V gene lost 10 bases and the J gene lost 7 bases, with 20 bases spanning the gap. Germline V lookup: CDR1 MDHEN, CDR2 SYDVKM. The CDR3 loop is CATETGSRGEQYF. The CDR3 nucleotides are TGTGCCACGGAGACCGGGAGCAGAGGTGAGCAGTACTTC.